Listed below are T cell receptor beta chains from one sample, sequenced in a study of blood T cell repertoires in COVID-19. Profiled with immunoSEQ multiplex PCR; TCRdb holds only in-frame clones, not every one. The table shows 100,000 to 150,000 clones, with around 89% occurring only once. The material sequenced was peripheral blood. Receptors were obtained from a man in his forties or fifties with active or convalescent COVID-19. The CDR3 runs from the conserved cysteine through the conserved F or W. Clone size appears in some rows only: once, few, many, or a class for an expanded clone.

j_call v_call clone_size cdr3_aa
TRBJ2-4 TRBV4-2 - CASSQAIRGSITPLAKNIQYF
TRBJ2-1 TRBV5-1 - CASSLGLYSYNEQFF
TRBJ1-1 TRBV11-2 - CASSLDYTGEAFF
TRBJ1-1 TRBV15 - CATSRPIGTYTEAFF
TRBJ2-7 TRBV9 - CASSARAGGDYEQYF
TRBJ1-5 TRBV5-8 - CASSHPGGGGKPQHF
TRBJ1-6 TRBV25-1 - CASSEYGGTDNSPLHF
TRBJ2-3 TRBV11-3 few CASSKGLAGVPDTQYF
TRBJ2-3 TRBV5-1 - CASSLPGQSSTDTQYF
TRBJ1-2 TRBV29-1 - CSVEDPGDYGYTF
TRBJ2-7 TRBV6-1 - CASSVTGTGGFYEQYF
TRBJ2-2 TRBV30 - CAWRQGDTGELFF
TRBJ1-5 TRBV30 - CAWSLGQTGNQPQHF
TRBJ1-1 TRBV13 - CASSLRQGVMNTEAFF
TRBJ1-6 TRBV7-9 - CASSETRGSDSPLHF
TRBJ1-2 TRBV2 few CASSEARYGYTF
TRBJ1-1 TRBV12-3/TRBV12-4 - CASSFGTGGSAFF
TRBJ1-4 TRBV6-5 - CASQTRIFNEKLFF
TRBJ1-2 TRBV5-1 - CASSLADSYGYTF
TRBJ1-1 TRBV1 - CTSSPAGGGSTEAFF
TRBJ2-7 TRBV4-3 - CASSRGQGAYEQYF
TRBJ1-4 TRBV6-6 once CASRGSRGEKLFF
TRBJ2-5 TRBV6-5 - CASRGPGKETQYF
TRBJ2-2 TRBV5-5 - CASSLGQGDTGELFF
TRBJ2-3 TRBV7-2 few CASSPWSGREKGTQYF
TRBJ1-5 TRBV5-6 - CASSWGTENQPQHF
TRBJ2-7 TRBV5-1 - CASSFQGPYEQYF
TRBJ1-4 TRBV5-1 - CASSPTRVSSDNEKLFF
TRBJ1-5 TRBV12-3/TRBV12-4 - CASSFAGQPQHF
TRBJ1-1 TRBV29-1 once CSAERQGPEAFF
TRBJ2-2 TRBV10-3 - CAISYGQENTGELFF
TRBJ1-2 TRBV29-1 - CSLDGLDGYTF
TRBJ1-4 TRBV2 - CASSNRRAGQNEKLFF
TRBJ2-7 TRBV11-2 few CASSLGAGYEQYF